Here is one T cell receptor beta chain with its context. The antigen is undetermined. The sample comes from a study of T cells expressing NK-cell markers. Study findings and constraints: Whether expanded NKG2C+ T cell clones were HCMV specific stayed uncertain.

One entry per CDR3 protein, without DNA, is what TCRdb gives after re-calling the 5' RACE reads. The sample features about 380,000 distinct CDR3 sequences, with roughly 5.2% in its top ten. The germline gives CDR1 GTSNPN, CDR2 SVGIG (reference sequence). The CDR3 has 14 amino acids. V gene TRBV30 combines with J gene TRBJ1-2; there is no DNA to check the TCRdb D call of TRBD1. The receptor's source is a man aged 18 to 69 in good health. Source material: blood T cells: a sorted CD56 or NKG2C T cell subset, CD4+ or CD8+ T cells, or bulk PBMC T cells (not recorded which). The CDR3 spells CAWSRAGQGHGYTF.